This TCR beta chain appears in the sequencing data of a study of T cell clones after liver transplantation. Study-wide background: Post-transplant blood was tracked for graft-donor-reactive T cell clones identified in a pre-transplant mixed lymphocyte reaction. Timepoints were pre-transplant, pre-withdrawal, and after withdrawal was completed or failed. Three of eight recipients were HCV-positive; others had non-autoimmune, non-viral indications.

CDR3 length: 17 residues. V dropped 5 bases and J dropped 6; count of bases not matched to a gene: 10. The germline gives CDR1 SEHNR, CDR2 FQNEAQ (reference sequence). TCRdb keeps only in-frame clones here, not all; method: immunoSEQ multiplex PCR. The sample has fewer than 50,000 clones, about 86% seen once. This receptor was taken from a human patient who received a liver transplant. Some T cells may be provided by the graft donor. The specimen was CD4+ T cells from blood, collected 24 months after liver transplant. This chain joins TRBV7-9 and TRBJ2-1, with 13 bases identical to TRBD2. The CDR3 DNA reads TGTGCCAGCAGCCCGGGACTAGCGGGGTCCTACATCAATGAGCAGTTCTTC. This sequence encodes CASSPGLAGSYINEQFF.